A selection of T cell receptor beta chains follows, all from one sample in a study of identical twins. TCRdb processed the 5' RACE reads anew with MiXCR; each CDR3 protein has one entry. The table includes some 760,000 distinct CDR3 sequences, about 20% detected once. Another study also made use of these data, one on T cells expressing NK-cell markers.

The sample was PBMCs. The origin of the receptors is a woman younger than 30 in good health. Both conserved end residues are part of each CDR3. The order of the fields is V gene, D gene, J gene, clone size, CDR3 length, CDR3 protein, CDR3 DNA. A D gene is named only where the DNA matches it firmly. Rows give clone size only sometimes, using once, few, many, or a class for an expanded clone.

TRBV9	TRBD2	TRBJ2-1	-	16	CASSFSSLAGVSEQFF	TGTGCCAGCAGCTTCAGTTCACTAGCGGGAGTAAGTGAGCAGTTCTTC
TRBV2	TRBD2	TRBJ2-1	-	17	CASSEHGPSGSASEQFF	TGTGCCAGCAGTGAGCATGGGCCTAGCGGGAGCGCTAGTGAGCAGTTCTTC
TRBV7-9	-	TRBJ2-1	-	13	CASSPDSLNEQFF	TGTGCCAGCAGCCCCGACAGCCTCAATGAGCAGTTCTTC
TRBV5-4	TRBD2	TRBJ2-3	few	17	CASSLKTSGRGTDTQYF	TGTGCCAGCAGCCTTAAGACTAGCGGGAGGGGCACAGATACGCAGTATTTT
TRBV15	-	TRBJ2-7	many	14	CATTLGGSSYEQYF	TGTGCCACCACTCTGGGGGGCTCATCCTACGAGCAGTACTTC
TRBV18	TRBD1	TRBJ2-2	-	15	CASSPMTGSTGELFF	TGTGCCAGCTCACCAATGACAGGGTCCACCGGGGAGCTGTTTTTT
TRBV6-5	-	TRBJ1-1	-	14	CASSYLGASAEAFF	TGTGCCAGCAGTTACCTGGGGGCGAGTGCTGAAGCTTTCTTT
TRBV12-3/TRBV12-4	-	TRBJ1-2	-	15	CASSSRVRGGFGYTF	TGTGCCAGCAGCTCCCGTGTCCGGGGAGGGTTTGGCTACACCTTC
TRBV5-1	-	TRBJ1-2	few	14	CASSIGQNNYGYTF	TGCGCCAGCAGCATAGGACAGAATAACTATGGCTACACCTTC
TRBV10-3	-	TRBJ1-2	many	14	CAISEPRSPYGYTF	TGTGCCATCAGTGAACCCCGGTCCCCCTATGGCTACACCTTC
TRBV15	-	TRBJ2-3	few	14	CATSGGGSTDTQYF	TGTGCCACCAGCGGGGGGGGCAGCACAGATACGCAGTATTTT
TRBV6-1	-	TRBJ2-3	few	16	CASRAGTGRDTDTQYF	TGTGCCAGCAGGGCCGGGACTGGAAGGGACACAGATACGCAGTATTTT
TRBV20-1	TRBD1	TRBJ2-2	few	15	CSARDGDRVYGELFF	TGCAGTGCTAGAGATGGTGACAGGGTCTACGGGGAGCTGTTTTTT
TRBV3-1	-	TRBJ1-2	few	12	CASNYGGHGYTF	TGTGCCAGCAACTACGGGGGGCATGGCTACACCTTC
TRBV7-8	TRBD1	TRBJ2-3	few	16	CASSLGTGLFTDTQYF	TGTGCCAGCAGCCTAGGGACAGGCCTTTTCACAGATACGCAGTATTTT
TRBV6-1	TRBD2	TRBJ2-7	few	15	CASSLGSGDYYEQYF	TGTGCCAGCAGCCTTGGTAGCGGGGATTACTACGAGCAGTACTTC
TRBV5-1	TRBD2	TRBJ2-1	few	14	CASSRNLADNEQFF	TGCGCCAGCAGCCGGAACCTAGCGGACAATGAGCAGTTCTTC
TRBV7-9	-	TRBJ1-1	few	14	CASTNRGAGEGLFF	TGTGCCAGCACCAATAGAGGGGCAGGGGAAGGCCTCTTTTTT